These 31 T cell receptor beta chains were sequenced from one sample in a study of blood T cell repertoires in COVID-19. Generated by immunoSEQ multiplex PCR, the TCRdb table keeps only in-frame clones and is missing some. The sample carries 160,000 or so clones, roughly nine tenths recorded once. The specimen was peripheral blood. These receptors were collected from a woman aged 70-85 years with acute or convalescent COVID-19.

The chain is built from TRBV14 and TRBJ2-1, with 9 bases identical to TRBD2. Trimming took 4 bases from V and 10 from J; bases not matched to a gene: 11. Germline-derived CDR1 and CDR2 are SGHDN and FVKESK. The CDR3 consists of 15 residues. CDR3 in DNA: TGTGCCAGCAGCCGGAACTGGGCTAGCGGGGAAGAGCAGTTCTTC. Encoded protein: CASSRNWASGEEQFF.

This rearrangement joins TRBV7-8 to TRBJ2-7; TRBD1 matches at 12 bases. Germline CDR1 SGHVS, CDR2 FQNEAQ. With V trimmed by 7 bases and J by 6 bases, 7 bases remained unmatched. The CDR3 consists of 14 residues. The CDR3 bases are TGTGCCAGCAAAGCGGGACAGGGGGCGCGCGAGCAGTACTTC. It translates to CASKAGQGAREQYF. The variable domain in full, with the rest retrieved from reference TRBV7-8 and TRBJ2-7, is GAGVSQSPRYKVAKRGQDVALRCDPISGHVSLFWYQQALGQGPEFLTYFQNEAQLDKSGLPSDRFFAERPEGSVSTLKIQRTQQEDSAVYLCASKAGQGAREQYFGPGTRLTVT.

The chain uses TRBV5-1 and TRBJ1-6, with D possibly matching TRBD1 (5 bases). Germline-derived CDR1 and CDR2 are SGHRS and YFSETQ. V was trimmed by 5 bases and J by 0 bases, leaving 24 bases between them. This CDR3 has 20 residues. The CDR3 DNA follows: TGCGCCAGCAGGTCCGGCACGGAGGGGCGAGAGAGCTCCTATAATTCACCCCTCCACTTT. This codes for CASRSGTEGRESSYNSPLHF. The full variable domain, completed using reference TRBV5-1 and TRBJ1-6, is KAGVTQTPRYLIKTRGQQVTLSCSPISGHRSVSWYQQTPGQGLQFLFEYFSETQRNKGNFPGRFSGRQFSNSRSEMNVSTLELGDSALYLCASRSGTEGRESSYNSPLHFGNGTRLTVT.

CDR3 in DNA: TGTGCCAGCAGCCAAACAGGGGTCAATCAGCCCCAGCATTTT. Translated: CASSQTGVNQPQHF. V usage is TRBV6-5 and J usage is TRBJ1-5; 7 bases line up with TRBD1. V shed 6 bases and J 3 bases; nucleotides not matched to a gene: 5. The CDR3 is 14 amino acids. CDR1 and CDR2 from the germline V gene are MNHEY and SVGAGI.

The chain recombines TRBV7-9 with TRBJ1-4; D uncertain. Germline V CDR1 and CDR2: SEHNR, FQNEAQ (reference sequence). V gave up 1 base and J gave up 1 base, with 10 bases separating them. The CDR3 runs to 16 residues. Written as DNA, the CDR3 is TGTGCCAGCAGCTTAGGGGCCACAGTAACTAATGAAAAACTGTTTTTT. This sequence encodes CASSLGATVTNEKLFF.

The rearrangement uses TRBV3-1 (or the pseudogene TRBV3-2) and TRBJ2-7; a possible D gene is TRBD2 (6 bases). Germline V lookup: CDR1 LGHDT, CDR2 YNNKEL (reference sequence). Trimming removed 3 bases from V and 4 bases from J, with 19 bases in between. The CDR3 extends over 16 amino acids. This CDR3 reads CASSHLMGGTGYEQYF. The CDR3 DNA sequence: TGTGCCAGCAGCCACCTAATGGGCGGGACGGGGTACGAGCAGTACTTC.

CDR3: CASRYSGSYRYGYTF. The CDR3 DNA reads as TGTGCCAGCAGGTACAGCGGGTCTTACCGGTATGGCTACACCTTC. The genes are TRBV6-5 and TRBJ1-2; D gene unclear. This CDR3 has 15 amino acids. V was clipped by 6 bases and J by 5 bases, with 19 bases between them. Germline CDR1 MNHEY, CDR2 SVGAGI.

The rearrangement uses TRBV28 and TRBJ1-5; 7 bases align to TRBD1. The CDR3 loop spans 16 amino acids. With V trimmed by 6 bases and J by 2 bases, 10 bases remained unmatched. Germline V gives CDR1 MDHEN, CDR2 SYDVKM. The CDR3 reads CASSRGQTLGNQPQHF. The CDR3 bases are TGTGCCAGCAGCAGGGGACAGACCCTGGGCAATCAGCCCCAGCATTTT.

The gene calls are TRBV10-3 and TRBJ2-7; 12 bases agree with TRBD1. V lost 4 bases, J lost 6 bases, and 7 bases stayed unmatched. This CDR3 has 15 residues. Germline loops: CDR1 ENHRY, CDR2 SYGVKD. The CDR3: CAISAPGQGAPEQYF. CDR3 in DNA: TGTGCCATCAGTGCGCCGGGACAGGGGGCCCCCGAGCAGTACTTC.

This clone turned up a few times. The chain is built from TRBV11-2 and TRBJ2-6; D uncertain. The CDR3 covers 14 residues. Germline CDR1 is SGHAT and CDR2 is FQNNGV. The germline V and J ends were trimmed by 5 bases and 9 bases, with 14 bases remaining between them. The CDR3 bases are TGTGCCAGCAGCACCTCCAGACACGACAACGTCCTGACTTTC. The encoded protein is CASSTSRHDNVLTF.

V gene TRBV11-2 combines with J gene TRBJ2-5, with 9 bases aligning to TRBD1. From germline, CDR1 is SGHAT and CDR2 FQNNGV. After removal of 2 bases from V and 0 bases from J, the junction contained 7 bases not matched to a gene. This CDR3 has 17 amino acids. The CDR3 bases are TGTGCCAGCAGCTTAAGACAGGGGGGGGGATACCAAGAGACCCAGTACTTC. Translation: CASSLRQGGGYQETQYF. Full variable domain (missing parts from reference TRBV11-2 and TRBJ2-5): EAGVAQSPRYKIIEKRQSVAFWCNPISGHATLYWYQQILGQGPKLLIQFQNNGVVDDSQLPKDRFSAERLKGVDSTLKIQPAKLEDSAVYLCASSLRQGGGYQETQYFGPGTRLLVL.

J is TRBJ1-5 and V is TRBV19; D is unresolved. Germline CDR1 and CDR2: LNHDA and SQIVND (reference sequence). Trimming left V 3 bases short and J 3 bases short, with 15 bases between. The CDR3 runs 16 residues. The CDR3 protein is CASSIRGNLVNQPQHF. CDR3 sequence (DNA): TGTGCCAGTAGTATCCGAGGAAATCTGGTCAATCAGCCCCAGCATTTT.

J is TRBJ1-2 and V is TRBV25-1, with a weak D call TRBD1 (5 bases). Germline assignment: CDR1 MGHDK and CDR2 SYGVNS. Trimming pared 3 bases from V and 11 bases from J, leaving 10 bases between. The CDR3 extends over 11 amino acids. In DNA form, the CDR3 reads TGTGCCAGCAGTGAGGGCAGGGTATACACCTTC. Translation gives CASSEGRVYTF.

CDR3 sequence reads: CASSAGTTNTEAFF. The CDR3 bases are TGTGCCAGCAGCGCCGGGACTACTAACACTGAAGCTTTCTTT. V gene TRBV6-5 combines with J gene TRBJ1-1, with a tentative D call TRBD1 (5 bases). The CDR3 extends over 14 amino acids. V lost 6 bases, J lost 2 bases, and 13 bases lay in between. Germline loops: CDR1 MNHEY, CDR2 SVGAGI.

This clone has just one count. The CDR3: CASSFLQGYNEQFF. Written as DNA, the CDR3 is TGTGCCAGCAGTTTCCTACAGGGCTACAATGAGCAGTTCTTC. This rearrangement joins TRBV6-2 or TRBV6-3 to TRBJ2-1; the D gene is possibly TRBD1 (6 bases). CDR1 is MNHEY and CDR2 is SVGEGT in the germline V gene. The CDR3 extends over 14 amino acids. V lost 4 bases to trimming and J lost 3 bases, with 10 bases between them.

The genes are TRBV5-4 and TRBJ2-5, with unresolved D. This CDR3 comprises 14 residues. The V gene's germline CDR1 is SGHNT and CDR2 YYREEE (reference sequence). The V end was cut by 0 bases, the J end by 4 bases, with 10 bases between. This CDR3 is CASSLVGSVETQYF. The CDR3 region has the DNA TGTGCCAGCAGCTTGGTCGGGTCCGTAGAGACCCAGTACTTC.

The chain carries TRBV6-2 or TRBV6-3 and TRBJ1-2; D may be TRBD1 (6 bases). The CDR3 is 13 amino acids. Germline loops: CDR1 MNHEY, CDR2 SVGEGT. The ends were cut back, 5 bases at V and 7 bases at J, with 14 bases in the middle. The CDR3 loop reads CASSDGQSVGYTF. Here the CDR3 DNA reads TGTGCCAGCAGTGACGGACAGTCAGTTGGCTACACCTTC.

The gene calls are TRBV6-1 and TRBJ1-2; D call uncertain. This CDR3 is 15 amino acids long. V was cut by 1 base and J by 2 bases, with 11 bases left in between. The germline V gene encodes CDR1 MNHNS and CDR2 SASEGT. The CDR3 sequence is CASSEVRGINYGYTF. The CDR3 region has the DNA TGTGCCAGCAGTGAAGTGCGGGGAATAAACTATGGCTACACCTTC.

The chain joins TRBV3-1 (or the pseudogene TRBV3-2) to TRBJ1-2; no firm D call. The CDR3 is 12 residues long. Trimming pared 2 bases from V and 4 bases from J, leaving 5 bases between. Germline assignment: CDR1 LGHDT and CDR2 YNNKEL (reference sequence). Here the CDR3 reads CASSQSRYGYTF. CDR3 DNA sequence: TGTGCCAGCAGCCAATCCCGCTATGGCTACACCTTC.

V usage is TRBV5-6 and J usage is TRBJ1-3; a weak D match, TRBD1 (6 bases). V was shortened by 0 bases and J by 9 bases, with 13 bases between the two germline ends. Germline V gives CDR1 SGHDT, CDR2 YYEEEE. CDR3 size: 14 residues. CDR3 DNA: TGTGCCAGCAGCTTGGCAGGGGCTTCAGGCACCATATATTTT. Translation gives CASSLAGASGTIYF.

The V call is TRBV10-1, the J call TRBJ2-7, with 8 bases identical to TRBD1. Germline CDR1 is WNHNN and CDR2 is SYGVQD (reference sequence). CDR3 length equals 15 residues. J was trimmed by 1 base and V by 5 bases; bases with no gene match: 7. DNA of the CDR3: TGCGCCAGCAGTAGAGGGCAGGGGGCTTCCTACGAGCAGTACTTC. It is translated as CASSRGQGASYEQYF.

The genes are TRBV4-1 and TRBJ1-4; 8 bases agree with TRBD1. This CDR3 is 18 amino acids long. Germline lookup yields CDR1 MGHRA and CDR2 YSYEKL. V was pared by 7 bases and J by 3 bases, with 16 bases of the junction left unmatched. Here the CDR3 DNA reads TGCGCCAGCACCACCGTTGGGCAGGGGGCAGGGTCTAATGAAAAACTGTTTTTT. It codes for CASTTVGQGAGSNEKLFF.

CDR3 in amino acids: CASSLVGTSGTDTQYF. The CDR3 coding sequence is TGTGCCAGCAGCTTGGTAGGGACTAGCGGAACAGATACGCAGTATTTT. This chain joins TRBV5-6 and TRBJ2-3; 11 bases agree with TRBD2. V was pared by 0 bases and J by 3 bases, with 3 bases of the junction left unmatched. CDR1 is SGHDT and CDR2 is YYEEEE in the germline V gene. CDR3 length: 16 amino acids.

The chain has TRBV6-2 or TRBV6-3 and TRBJ2-1; D may be TRBD1 (5 bases). Trimming cost V 5 bases and J 2 bases, with 10 bases left between them. Germline CDR1 reads MNHEY; CDR2 reads SVGEGT. The CDR3 contains 14 residues. This chain's CDR3 is CASSIGQPYNEQFF. CDR3 DNA: TGTGCCAGCAGTATCGGACAACCCTACAATGAGCAGTTCTTC.

This chain uses TRBV6-5 with TRBJ1-1, with D uncertain. V lost 2 bases to trimming and J lost 6 bases, with 13 bases between them. The CDR3 consists of 14 residues. The germline gives CDR1 MNHEY, CDR2 SVGAGI. The CDR3, as DNA: TGTGCCAGCAGTTACGGTCCACAGTTCGCTGAAGCTTTCTTT. It specifies CASSYGPQFAEAFF.

This clone occurred once. V is TRBV11-2 and J is TRBJ1-6; 8 nucleotides align to TRBD1. The CDR3 consists of 14 residues. The germline CDR1 and CDR2 sequences are SGHAT and FQNNGV. The J segment lost 7 bases and the V segment lost 3 bases, leaving 2 bases of the junction unmatched. The CDR3 sequence is CASSFQGANSPLHF. CDR3 sequence (DNA): TGTGCCAGCAGCTTTCAGGGGGCAAATTCACCCCTCCACTTT. The full variable domain, its missing parts supplied by reference TRBV11-2 and TRBJ1-6, is EAGVAQSPRYKIIEKRQSVAFWCNPISGHATLYWYQQILGQGPKLLIQFQNNGVVDDSQLPKDRFSAERLKGVDSTLKIQPAKLEDSAVYLCASSFQGANSPLHFGNGTRLTVT.

The chain recombines TRBV7-2 with TRBJ1-2; D gene ambiguous. This CDR3 is built from 14 residues. Germline V lookup: CDR1 SGHTA, CDR2 FQGNSA. The V end was cut by 2 bases, the J end by 6 bases, with 13 bases between. CDR3 loop: CASSLQLTRDGYTF. The CDR3, as DNA: TGTGCCAGCAGCTTACAACTTACCCGGGATGGCTACACCTTC.

The rearrangement links TRBV7-6 to TRBJ2-5; 10 bases align to TRBD2. V gave up 5 bases and J gave up 9 bases; unmatched junction bases: 15. CDR1 is SGHVS, CDR2 FNYEAQ, per germline. This CDR3 spans 16 amino acids. The CDR3 DNA reads as TGTGCCAGCAGCCTCACACTAGCGGGACCCGAAGGGGCCCAGTACTTC. Amino acid sequence: CASSLTLAGPEGAQYF.

The chain carries TRBV6-5 and TRBJ1-3; no firm D call. Trimming took off 0 bases at V and 4 bases at J, with 13 bases between the two ends. The CDR3 sequence is 16 residues long. Looked up from germline, CDR1 is MNHEY and CDR2 is SVGAGI. The CDR3: CASSYSILTPGNTIYF. CDR3 sequence (DNA): TGTGCCAGCAGTTACTCCATACTAACCCCGGGAAACACCATATATTTT.

Concerning this clone: Other nucleotide sequences in the sample specify the same CDR3. The chain employs TRBV11-3 and TRBJ1-1, with D uncertain. CDR1 SGHNT and CDR2 YENEEA come from the germline V gene. Trimming stripped 2 bases from V and 2 bases from J, with 6 bases between. The CDR3 is made up of 13 amino acids. The CDR3 reads CASSLRVNTEAFF. Here the CDR3 DNA reads TGTGCCAGCAGCTTACGGGTCAACACTGAAGCTTTCTTT.

The gene calls are TRBV6-6 and TRBJ2-7; D might be TRBD1 (6 bases). Germline CDR1 is MNHNY and CDR2 is SVGAGI (reference sequence). The V end lost 6 bases, the J end lost 2 bases, and 14 bases lay between the germline ends. There are 14 residues in the CDR3. CDR3 protein: CASRIQGTTYEQYF. The CDR3 bases are TGTGCCAGCAGGATACAGGGAACGACCTACGAGCAGTACTTC.